This TCR beta chain came from a study of OX40 agonist ivuxolimab in advanced cancers. Study-wide background: The mean age was approximately 60 years, ranging from 23 to 79, with about four fifths of participants male.

CDR3 length: 15 residues. Trimming stripped 10 bases from V and 4 bases from J, with 23 bases between. Looked up from germline, CDR1 is MDHEN and CDR2 is SYDVKM. TCRdb's table, derived via immunoSEQ multiplex PCR, lists solely in-frame clones and lacks some. The data contain about 65,000 clones, roughly 80% of them singletons. This rearrangement joins TRBV28 to TRBJ2-7; D is possibly TRBD2 (8 bases). The origin of this receptor is an adult with an advanced solid tumor such as melanoma, head and neck, liver or kidney cancer. The material was CD4+ or CD8+ T cells sorted from blood, obtained in a trial of the OX40 agonist ivuxolimab. CDR3 protein: CATTSREGAQYEQYV. The CDR3, as DNA: TGTGCCACTACCAGCCGGGAGGGGGCGCAGTACGAGCAGTACGTC.